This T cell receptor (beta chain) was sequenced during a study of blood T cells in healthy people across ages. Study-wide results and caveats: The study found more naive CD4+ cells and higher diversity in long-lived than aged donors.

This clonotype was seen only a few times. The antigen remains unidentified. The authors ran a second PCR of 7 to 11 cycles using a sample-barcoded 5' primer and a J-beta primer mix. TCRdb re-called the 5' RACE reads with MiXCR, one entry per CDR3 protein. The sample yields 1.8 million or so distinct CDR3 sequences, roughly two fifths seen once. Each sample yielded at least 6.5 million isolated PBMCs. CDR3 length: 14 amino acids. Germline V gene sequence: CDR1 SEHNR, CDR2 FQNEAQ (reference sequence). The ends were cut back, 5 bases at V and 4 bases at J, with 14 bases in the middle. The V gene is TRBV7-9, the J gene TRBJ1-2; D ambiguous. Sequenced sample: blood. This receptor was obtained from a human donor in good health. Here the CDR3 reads CASSPDPEGYGYTF. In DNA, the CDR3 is TGTGCCAGCAGCCCGGACCCCGAGGGCTATGGCTACACCTTC.